This T cell receptor beta chain was identified in a study of cytomegalovirus exposure and HLA in healthy donors. The PCR had 60 Vbeta and 13 Jbeta primers. Generated by immunoSEQ multiplex PCR, the TCRdb table keeps only in-frame clones and is missing some. The sample lists 110,000 or so clones; roughly four fifths were seen once. Donors in the study were healthy people who gave bone marrow. Study-level results: It is likely that the observed cluster of highly shared sequence variants was a sequencing artifact. In a later analysis, most CMV-associated TCR beta chains appeared HLA-restricted.

A remark on this clone: The antigen remains undetermined. Other DNA sequences in the same sample also yield this CDR3.

Sequenced material: PBMCs. The clonotype comes from a woman aged 40-49 years in good health and CMV-seropositive.

In nucleotides, the CDR3 is TGTGCCAGCAGTTTTTTGAGTGGCAATGAGCAGTTCTTC. Its protein is CASSFLSGNEQFF. V usage is TRBV28 and J usage is TRBJ2-1; unclear D gene. Germline CDR1 is MDHEN and CDR2 is SYDVKM. This CDR3 has 13 amino acids. Trimming took 3 bases from V and 6 from J, leaving 9 bases between them.